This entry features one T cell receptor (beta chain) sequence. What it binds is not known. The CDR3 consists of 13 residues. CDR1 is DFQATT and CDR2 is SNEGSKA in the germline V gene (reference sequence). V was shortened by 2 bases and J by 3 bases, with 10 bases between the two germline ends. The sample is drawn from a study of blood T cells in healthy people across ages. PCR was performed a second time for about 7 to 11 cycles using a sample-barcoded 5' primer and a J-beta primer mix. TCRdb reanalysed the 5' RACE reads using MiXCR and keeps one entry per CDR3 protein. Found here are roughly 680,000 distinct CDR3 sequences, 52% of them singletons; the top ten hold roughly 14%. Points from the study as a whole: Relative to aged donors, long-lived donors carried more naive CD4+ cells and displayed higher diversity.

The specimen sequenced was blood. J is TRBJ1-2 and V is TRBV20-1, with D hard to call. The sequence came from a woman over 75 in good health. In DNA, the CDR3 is TGCAGTGCTAGAAAGGGCGGCGACTATGGCTACACCTTC. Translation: CSARKGGDYGYTF.